The 23 T cell receptor beta chains presented below share a single source sample, sequenced in a study of blood T cell repertoires in COVID-19. Measured with immunoSEQ multiplex PCR; TCRdb has only the in-frame clones, and not every one. The sample shows about 28,000 clones, roughly 87% of them seen only once. Sequencing input: peripheral blood. These receptor sequences come from a human donor in a cohort sampled during active COVID-19.

This clone was counted a single time. The chain recombines TRBV7-6 with TRBJ1-3; D call uncertain. The CDR3 has 15 residues. Trimming shortened V by 1 base and J by 8 bases, and 15 bases separated the two germline ends. Germline V gene data show CDR1 as SGHVS and CDR2 as FNYEAQ. In nucleotides, the CDR3 is TGTGCCAGCAGCTTAGGAGGGAATAAATGGGACACCATATATTTT. Its translation is CASSLGGNKWDTIYF.

V is TRBV10-3 and J is TRBJ1-1; D gene uncertain. The CDR3 has 14 amino acids. V was trimmed by 5 bases and J by 4 bases, leaving 14 bases between them. The germline CDR1 and CDR2 sequences are ENHRY and SYGVKD. CDR3 in amino acids: CAISSRERATEAFF. The CDR3 DNA reads TGTGCCATCAGTAGCCGGGAAAGGGCCACTGAAGCTTTCTTT.

The V gene is TRBV30, the J gene TRBJ1-1, with D tentatively TRBD1 (6 bases). The CDR3 contains 14 residues. CDR1 and CDR2 from the germline V gene are GTSNPN and SVGIG (reference sequence). With 2 bases removed from V and 1 base from J, the gap between germline ends came to 11 bases. The CDR3 loop is CAWSKGVRNTEAFF. The CDR3 nucleotides read TGTGCCTGGAGTAAGGGGGTTAGGAACACTGAAGCTTTCTTT. Full variable domain (missing parts from reference TRBV30 and TRBJ1-1): SQTIHQWPATLVQPVGSPLSLECTVEGTSNPNLYWYRQAAGRGLQLLFYSVGIGQISSEVPQNLSASRPQDRQFILSSKKLLLSDSGFYLCAWSKGVRNTEAFFGQGTRLTVV.

The chain employs TRBV7-2 and TRBJ1-1, with a tentative D call TRBD1 (6 bases). Germline lookup yields CDR1 SGHTA and CDR2 FQGNSA. V was clipped by 3 bases and J by 1 base, with 9 bases between them. The CDR3 totals 14 residues. CDR3 sequence (DNA): TGTGCCAGCAGCTTCCAGGGGAGGAACACTGAAGCTTTCTTT. It codes for CASSFQGRNTEAFF.

The V gene is TRBV2, the J gene TRBJ2-7; a weak D match, TRBD2 (5 bases). Between the trimmed V and J ends, which lost 4 bases and 2 bases, there was a span of 12 bases. CDR3 size: 14 residues. The V gene's germline CDR1 is SNHLY and CDR2 FYNNEI. The CDR3 region is CASSAQLEAYEQYF. In DNA form, the CDR3 reads TGTGCCAGCAGTGCCCAGTTGGAGGCCTACGAGCAGTACTTC. The complete variable domain, with remaining parts taken from reference TRBV2 and TRBJ2-7, reads EPEVTQTPSHQVTQMGQEVILRCVPISNHLYFYWYRQILGQKVEFLVSFYNNEISEKSEIFDDQFSVERPDGSNFTLKIRSTKLEDSAMYFCASSAQLEAYEQYFGPGTRLTVT.

J is TRBJ2-5 and V is TRBV2; 7 nucleotides match TRBD2. V lost 8 bases and J lost 4; bases outside the gene matches: 16. Germline V gene data show CDR1 as SNHLY and CDR2 as FYNNEI. CDR3 size: 16 residues. This chain's CDR3 is CASAREVGGTRETQYF. CDR3 in DNA: TGTGCCAGCGCCCGTGAGGTGGGGGGGACCCGAGAGACCCAGTACTTC.

The rearrangement uses TRBV18 and TRBJ1-3; TRBD1 agrees at 7 bases. The CDR3 length is 15 residues. The germline V gene has CDR1 KGHSH and CDR2 LQKENI. With V trimmed by 3 bases and J by 4 bases, 6 bases remained unmatched. For the CDR3, the DNA is TGTGCCAGCTCACCCAGGACAGGTGGAGGAAACACCATATATTTT. Translated: CASSPRTGGGNTIYF.

V gene TRBV24-1 combines with J gene TRBJ1-2; D might be TRBD1 (6 bases). Trimming removed 1 base from V and 9 bases from J, with 17 bases in between. The CDR3 has 15 amino acids. Germline-derived CDR1 and CDR2 are KGHDR and SFDVKD. CDR3 in DNA: TGTGCCACCAGTGATTTTACATCAGGGGCAGCCCGCTACACCTTC. Its protein product is CATSDFTSGAARYTF.

The rearrangement links TRBV3-1 (or the pseudogene TRBV3-2) to TRBJ2-5, with TRBD1 identical over 7 bases. This CDR3 comprises 16 residues. J was trimmed by 1 base and V by 5 bases; bases with no gene match: 10. From germline, CDR1 is LGHDT and CDR2 YNNKEL (reference sequence). The CDR3 DNA reads as TGTGCCAGCAGCAACCTGGACAGGCACCTCCAAGAGACCCAGTACTTC. Translating it yields CASSNLDRHLQETQYF.

A remark on this clone: The germline gene is not matched at one end of the junction; a read error may be the cause. This rearrangement joins TRBV3-1 (or the pseudogene TRBV3-2) to TRBJ2-1, with D perhaps matching TRBD2 (6 bases). Germline lookup yields CDR1 LGHDT and CDR2 YNNKEL (reference sequence). The CDR3 loop spans 12 amino acids. CDR3 region: CASRQIPREVFF. For the CDR3, the DNA is TGTGCCAGCCGCCAGATCCCCAGGGAGGTGTTCTTC.

This clone was detected a few times. CDR3 protein: CASSSSRLADSQFF. The CDR3 nucleotides read TGTGCCAGCAGCTCGAGCCGCCTAGCGGACTCTCAGTTCTTC. The chain recombines TRBV7-2 with TRBJ2-1; TRBD2 matches at 7 bases. With V trimmed by 4 bases and J by 13 bases, 13 bases remained unmatched. This CDR3 comprises 14 residues. Germline V gene lookup returns CDR1 SGHTA and CDR2 FQGNSA.

The chain links TRBV7-8 to TRBJ2-7, with TRBD2 matching over 9 bases. J lost 2 bases, V lost 6 bases, and 11 bases had no gene match. The CDR3 length is 16 residues. Germline V gives CDR1 SGHVS, CDR2 FQNEAQ. For the CDR3, the DNA is TGTGCCAGCAGAGTAGCGTCCCTAGCGGGACCCTACGAGCAGTACTTC. Amino acids: CASRVASLAGPYEQYF. Full variable domain (rest looked up from reference TRBV7-8 and TRBJ2-7): GAGVSQSPRYKVAKRGQDVALRCDPISGHVSLFWYQQALGQGPEFLTYFQNEAQLDKSGLPSDRFFAERPEGSVSTLKIQRTQQEDSAVYLCASRVASLAGPYEQYFGPGTRLTVT.

The rearrangement uses TRBV6-1 and TRBJ2-3; D might be TRBD2 (5 bases). Germline V lookup: CDR1 MNHNS, CDR2 SASEGT. The CDR3 has 12 amino acids. V dropped 6 bases and J dropped 1 base, with 5 bases sitting between them. The CDR3 DNA follows: TGTGCCAGCAGCGGGGGCACAGATACGCAGTATTTT. Its protein product is CASSGGTDTQYF.

The gene calls are TRBV11-2 and TRBJ1-2, with a tentative D call TRBD1 (6 bases). Looked up from germline, CDR1 is SGHAT and CDR2 is FQNNGV. The CDR3 totals 15 residues. Trimming took off 5 bases at V and 1 base at J, with 14 bases between the two ends. The CDR3, as DNA: TGTGCCAGCAGCCTTCTAGGGGGGGTTAACTATGGCTACACCTTC. Protein sequence: CASSLLGGVNYGYTF.

The gene calls are TRBV7-9 and TRBJ1-6, with TRBD1 matching over 8 bases. There are 16 residues in the CDR3. CDR1 and CDR2 from the germline V gene are SEHNR and FQNEAQ (reference sequence). V gave up 5 bases and J gave up 8 bases; unmatched junction bases: 11. The CDR3 is CASSKEWQGADSPLHF. The CDR3 DNA is TGTGCCAGCAGCAAAGAGTGGCAGGGGGCTGATTCACCCCTCCACTTT. Together with reference TRBV7-9 and TRBJ1-6, the CDR3 gives the full variable domain: DTGVSQNPRHKITKRGQNVTFRCDPISEHNRLYWYRQTLGQGPEFLTYFQNEAQLEKSRLLSDRFSAERPKGSFSTLEIQRTEQGDSAMYLCASSKEWQGADSPLHFGNGTRLTVT.

The chain recombines TRBV19 with TRBJ1-3; D unclear. The CDR3 totals 15 residues. V lost 3 bases to trimming and J lost 2 bases, with 11 bases between them. From germline, CDR1 is LNHDA and CDR2 SQIVND (reference sequence). CDR3 DNA sequence: TGTGCCAGTAGTATCCTTACATTGACTGGAAACACCATATATTTT. This encodes CASSILTLTGNTIYF.

This sequence joins TRBV2 and TRBJ2-7; 8 nucleotides align to TRBD2. Germline CDR1 SNHLY, CDR2 FYNNEI. Trimming cost V 5 bases and J 4 bases; bases outside gene matches: 13. CDR3 length: 16 amino acids. As DNA, the CDR3 is TGTGCCAGCAGTCCCCCCCGGGGGAGCGGGGGTTACGAGCAGTACTTC. It translates to CASSPPRGSGGYEQYF.

This clone was detected only once. CDR3 DNA sequence: TGTGCCAGCAGCTCGGGACAGGATTTCTTGGGTGGCTACACCTTC. It encodes CASSSGQDFLGGYTF. V and J are TRBV5-4 and TRBJ1-2; 8 nucleotides line up with TRBD1. V shed 3 bases and J 7 bases; nucleotides not matched to a gene: 11. The CDR3 consists of 15 residues. Germline-derived CDR1 and CDR2 are SGHNT and YYREEE (reference sequence). Drawing the rest from reference TRBV5-4 and TRBJ1-2, the complete variable domain is ETGVTQSPTHLIKTRGQQVTLRCSSQSGHNTVSWYQQALGQGPQFIFQYYREEENGRGNFPPRFSGLQFPNYSSELNVNALELDDSALYLCASSSGQDFLGGYTFGSGTRLTVV.

The chain links TRBV5-4 to TRBJ2-7, with 7 bases matching TRBD1. The CDR3 covers 14 residues. Germline CDR1 reads SGHNT; CDR2 reads YYREEE (reference sequence). V was pared by 4 bases and J by 2 bases, with 6 bases of the junction left unmatched. The CDR3 protein is CASSLRQGPYEQYF. CDR3 DNA sequence: TGTGCCAGCAGCCTACGACAGGGTCCCTACGAGCAGTACTTC.

The rearrangement uses TRBV24-1 and TRBJ2-7; D not certain. The length of the CDR3 is 13 residues. Trimming took off 3 bases at V and 4 bases at J, with 9 bases between the two ends. Germline values: CDR1 KGHDR, CDR2 SFDVKD. CDR3 DNA sequence: TGTGCCACCAGTGATCAAACAGTTTACGAGCAGTACTTC. It encodes CATSDQTVYEQYF.

V usage is TRBV19 and J usage is TRBJ1-2; no firm D call. Germline loops: CDR1 LNHDA, CDR2 SQIVND (reference sequence). V was clipped by 1 base and J by 4 bases, with 16 bases between them. The CDR3 is 16 amino acids. CDR3 DNA sequence: TGTGCCAGTAGTATAGTGTCATCAAGCCGGAGCTATGGCTACACCTTC. Translated, it gives CASSIVSSSRSYGYTF.

This sequence joins TRBV5-1 and TRBJ2-3; D possibly corresponds to TRBD1 (6 bases). The CDR3 spans 19 residues. The V gene's germline CDR1 is SGHRS and CDR2 YFSETQ. Trimming took off 4 bases at V and 2 bases at J, with 26 bases between the two ends. This chain's CDR3 is CASSPADSYVSPYTDTQYF. CDR3 DNA sequence: TGCGCCAGCAGCCCCGCGGACAGTTACGTCTCACCATACACAGATACGCAGTATTTT.

The rearrangement links TRBV19 to TRBJ2-5, with 8 bases matching TRBD2. The CDR3 runs 15 residues. Germline values: CDR1 LNHDA, CDR2 SQIVND (reference sequence). The junction had 10 bases not matched to a gene; V was cut back by 7 bases and J by 3 bases. The CDR3 protein is CASMRTSWREETQYF. Written as DNA, the CDR3 is TGTGCCAGTATGAGGACTAGCTGGAGGGAAGAGACCCAGTACTTC.